This T cell receptor (beta chain) was observed in a study of T-cell reconstitution after alpha-beta-depleted transplantation in children. Unique molecular identifiers were used in preparing the TCRbeta library. TCRdb re-analysed the PCR reads in MiXCR, keeping a single row per CDR3 protein. This table holds roughly 590,000 distinct CDR3 sequences, around a sixth found once. In this sample, this clonotype turned up a few times. Germline V gives CDR1 LNHNV, CDR2 YYDKDF (reference sequence). The CDR3 consists of 17 residues. Deletions cut 1 base from V and 0 bases from J, with 13 bases between. This TCR derives from a human donor who donated a stem cell graft to a child with acute myeloid leukemia. Sequences were derived from PBMCs from the stem cell graft donor, sampled from the stem cell graft. The chain uses TRBV15 and TRBJ2-1, with D perhaps TRBD2 (6 bases). CDR3 amino acids: CATSRVGGVSSYNEQFF. In DNA, the CDR3 is TGTGCCACCAGCAGAGTGGGCGGGGTGAGCTCCTACAATGAGCAGTTCTTC.